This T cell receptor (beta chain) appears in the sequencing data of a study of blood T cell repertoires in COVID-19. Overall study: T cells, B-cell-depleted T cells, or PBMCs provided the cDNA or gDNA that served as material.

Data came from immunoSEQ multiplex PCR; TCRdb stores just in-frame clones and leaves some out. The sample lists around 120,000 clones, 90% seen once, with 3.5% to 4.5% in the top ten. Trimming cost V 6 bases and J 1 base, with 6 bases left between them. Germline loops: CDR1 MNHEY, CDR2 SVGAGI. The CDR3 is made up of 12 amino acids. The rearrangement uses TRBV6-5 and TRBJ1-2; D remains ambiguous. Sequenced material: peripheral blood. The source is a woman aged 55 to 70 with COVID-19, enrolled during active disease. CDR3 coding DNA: TGTGCCAGCAGGCCCAGTAACTATGGCTACACCTTC. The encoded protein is CASRPSNYGYTF.